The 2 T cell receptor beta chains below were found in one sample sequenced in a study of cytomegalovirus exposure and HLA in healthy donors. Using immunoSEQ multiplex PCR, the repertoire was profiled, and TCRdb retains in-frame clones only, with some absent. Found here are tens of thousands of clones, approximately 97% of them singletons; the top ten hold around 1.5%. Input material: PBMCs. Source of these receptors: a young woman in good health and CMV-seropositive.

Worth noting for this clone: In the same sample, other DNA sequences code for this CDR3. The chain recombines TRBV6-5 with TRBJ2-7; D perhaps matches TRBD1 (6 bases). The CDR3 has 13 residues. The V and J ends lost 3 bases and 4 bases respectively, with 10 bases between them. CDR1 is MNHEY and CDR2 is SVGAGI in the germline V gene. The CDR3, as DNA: TGTGCCAGCAGTTATAACAGGGAATACGAGCAGTACTTC. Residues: CASSYNREYEQYF.

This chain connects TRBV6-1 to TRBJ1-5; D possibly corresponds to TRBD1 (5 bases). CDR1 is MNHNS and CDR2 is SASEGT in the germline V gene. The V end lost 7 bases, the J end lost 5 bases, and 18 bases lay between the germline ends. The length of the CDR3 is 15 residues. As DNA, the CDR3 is TGTGCCAGCATCCCAGTGGAAGGGGTGTATCAGCCCCAGCATTTT. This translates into CASIPVEGVYQPQHF.